The sequence of this TCR beta chain was determined in a study of T cells in Graves' hyperthyroidism and ophthalmopathy. General observations from the study: Among thyroid clonotypes expanded above 0.001, most also appeared in blood.

This clonotype was seen only a few times. What it binds is not known. V was cut by 3 bases and J by 1 base, with 10 bases left in between. The germline V gene encodes CDR1 LNHDA and CDR2 SQIVND (reference sequence). The CDR3 has 15 residues. Amplification yielded TCR beta CDR3 regions, with RNA transcripts as the source. RT-PCR in the first round (using the HTBI primer set) targeted the TCR CDR3. TCRdb re-called the multiplex PCR reads with MiXCR, one entry per CDR3 protein. The repertoire consists of roughly 700,000 distinct CDR3 sequences, with 13% to 15% occurring once and the leading ten covering roughly 10%.

Sample: blood. V gene TRBV19 combines with J gene TRBJ1-5, with a weak D call TRBD1 (5 bases). The source of this sequence is a woman younger than 35 with Graves' hyperthyroidism. The CDR3, as DNA: TGTGCCAGTAGTATTCGATGGGGCAGCAATCAGCCCCAGCATTTT. Its translation: CASSIRWGSNQPQHF. Variable domain in full (rest from reference TRBV19 and TRBJ1-5): DGGITQSPKYLFRKEGQNVTLSCEQNLNHDAMYWYRQDPGQGLRLIYYSQIVNDFQKGDIAEGYSVSREKKESFPLTVTSAQKNPTAFYLCASSIRWGSNQPQHFGDGTRLSIL.